Listed below are T cell receptor beta chains from one sample, sequenced in a study of blood T cell repertoires in COVID-19. Profiled with immunoSEQ multiplex PCR; TCRdb holds only in-frame clones, not every one. The sample contains some 120,000 clones, about four fifths of which appear only once. The sequencing sample was made of peripheral blood. The source of these receptors is a man in his sixties with acute or convalescent COVID-19. The CDR3 runs from the conserved cysteine through the conserved F or W. The D gene is left open where the match is weak. A row's size may be missing; if present it is once, few, many or a size class.

>TRBJ2-6|.|TRBV7-4|.
TGTGCCAGCAGCTTAGCGAGGAGGAAGTGGGCCTCTGGGGCCAACGTCCTGACTTTC
CASSLARRKWASGANVLTF
>TRBJ2-3|.|TRBV5-1|.
TGCGCCAGCAGCTTGGGGCAGGCCACAGATACGCAGTATTTT
CASSLGQATDTQYF
>TRBJ1-5|.|TRBV19|.
TGTGCCAGTTTCTTCCACCGCTACCGCCTGAGCAATCAGCCCCAGCATTTT
CASFFHRYRLSNQPQHF
>TRBJ2-2|few|TRBV10-3|.
TGTGCCATTGGTCGGGGGAACACCGGGGAGCTGTTTTTT
CAIGRGNTGELFF
>TRBJ1-5|.|TRBV21-1|.
.
CASSKVGAGSRGQPQHF
>TRBJ1-4|.|TRBV5-1|TRBD1
TGCGCCAGCAGCTTATTTGGGACAGGGGGCGAGAGTGAAAAACTGTTTTTT
CASSLFGTGGESEKLFF
>TRBJ1-5|.|TRBV7-2|.
TGTGCCAGCAGCTTATCAGGCGGGAGGCGACAGCCCCAGCATTTT
CASSLSGGRRQPQHF
>TRBJ1-2|.|TRBV12-3/TRBV12-4|.
TGTGCCAGCAGTTCCCGGGGGAACTATGGCTACACCTTC
CASSSRGNYGYTF
>TRBJ2-3|.|TRBV5-1|TRBD2
TGCGCCAGCAGCCCGCTAGCGGGAGCCGGCACAGATACGCAGTATTTT
CASSPLAGAGTDTQYF
>TRBJ1-5|.|TRBV11-3|.
TGTGCCGGGGGGGCAGCCCAAGGGCCCCAGCATTTT
CAGGAAQGPQHF
>TRBJ1-2|.|TRBV7-8|.
TGTGCCAGCAGCTTACGGGCCGGCCCGGGGGGCTACACCTTC
CASSLRAGPGGYTF
>TRBJ2-7|few|TRBV1|.
TGCACCAGCAGCCAGGTTCCCCGGGACAGGGGCTACGAGCAGTACTTC
CTSSQVPRDRGYEQYF
>TRBJ1-1|.|TRBV29-1|.
TGCAGCGTGAAAAGGATGGGGAGGGGCACTGAAGCTTTCTTT
CSVKRMGRGTEAFF
>TRBJ1-1|.|TRBV24-1|TRBD1
TGTGCCACCAGTGACCCGAGAACAGGGGACACTGAAGCTTTCTTT
CATSDPRTGDTEAFF
>TRBJ1-2|.|TRBV28|TRBD1
TGTGCCAGCAGTAAGGACAGGGTGAGCTACACCTTC
CASSKDRVSYTF
>TRBJ1-2|few|TRBV2|TRBD1
TGTGCCAGCAGGACGGGACAGGGTAGCTACACCTTC
CASRTGQGSYTF
>TRBJ1-6|few|TRBV28|TRBD1
TGTGCCAGCAGCCGCTACAGGGGTCCGGGGTACTCCTATAATTCACCCCTCCACTTT
CASSRYRGPGYSYNSPLHF
>TRBJ1-4|.|TRBV24-1|.
TGTGCCACCAGTGAATCTCAGGGATTTGGTGAAAAACTGTTTTTT
CATSESQGFGEKLFF
>TRBJ1-4|.|TRBV11-2|TRBD1
TGTGCCAGCAGCTTACCTCAGACAGGGGGTCGCCCCAATGAAAAACTGTTTTTT
CASSLPQTGGRPNEKLFF
>TRBJ2-7|.|TRBV3-1/TRBV3-2|TRBD2
TGTGCCAGCAGCCAAGGCGGGAGGGCTTACGAGCAGTACTTC
CASSQGGRAYEQYF
>TRBJ2-7|.|TRBV6-5|TRBD1
TGTGCCAGCAGTTACCGGGGACAGACCTGGAACGAGCAGTACTTC
CASSYRGQTWNEQYF
>TRBJ2-1|.|TRBV3-1/TRBV3-2|TRBD2
TGTGCCAGCAGCCTGCGGGAGCGGGGCAATGAGCAGTTCTTC
CASSLRERGNEQFF
>TRBJ2-1|.|TRBV24-1|TRBD2
TGTGCCACCAGTGACCAGCGGGAGTTCTACAATGAGCAGTTCTTC
CATSDQREFYNEQFF
>TRBJ1-3|.|TRBV6-5|.
TGTGCCAGCAGTTACCAAGGGGGTCGCCGAAACACCATATATTTT
CASSYQGGRRNTIYF
>TRBJ2-3|.|TRBV7-2|TRBD2
TGTGCCAGCAGCTCCTCTAGCGGGCCCACAGATACGCAGTATTTT
CASSSSSGPTDTQYF
>TRBJ2-1|.|TRBV6-5|TRBD2
TGTGCCAGCAGTTCCGGGACTAGCGGCAGGAATGAGCAGTTCTTC
CASSSGTSGRNEQFF
>TRBJ1-3|.|TRBV7-3|.
TGTGCCAGCAGCCCAGACAGGCGCCACTCTGGAAACACCATATATTTT
CASSPDRRHSGNTIYF
>TRBJ1-5|.|TRBV2|TRBD1
TGTGCCAGCAGTCCAGGGGGCTTAGGGAATCAGCCCCAGCATTTT
CASSPGGLGNQPQHF
>TRBJ1-4|.|TRBV27|.
TGTGCCAGCAGTGCCGGAGGGGCAGGGAGTGGAAAACTGTTTTTT
CASSAGGAGSGKLFF
>TRBJ2-3|.|TRBV27|TRBD2
TGTGCCAGCAGCTTAGCGGGAGTCCCAGATACGCAGTATTTT
CASSLAGVPDTQYF
>TRBJ1-1|.|TRBV7-8|.
TGTGCCAGCAGCTTAGCGGCGGGGATTGAGAACACTGAAGCTTTCTTT
CASSLAAGIENTEAFF
>TRBJ2-3|.|TRBV12-3/TRBV12-4|.
TGTGCCACCTCGGTTAGCACAGATACGCAGTATTTT
CATSVSTDTQYF
>TRBJ1-3|.|TRBV28|.
TGTGCCAGCAGTTTGTTCGACAGGAGCTCTGGAAACACCATATATTTT
CASSLFDRSSGNTIYF
>TRBJ1-5|.|TRBV28|TRBD1
TGTGCCAGCAGGACCAACAGGGGGCTTCAGCCCCAGCATTTT
CASRTNRGLQPQHF
>TRBJ2-5|.|TRBV19|TRBD2
TGTGCCAGTAACAATCCAGCGGGAGCCGAGGAGACCCAGTACTTC
CASNNPAGAEETQYF
>TRBJ2-7|.|TRBV5-4|TRBD2
TGTGCCAGCAGCGCAACACTGACTAGCGGGACAGGCGAGCAGTACTTC
CASSATLTSGTGEQYF
>TRBJ2-7|few|TRBV29-1|.
TGCAGCGTTGAAGGACCGGGGGACGAGCAGTACTTC
CSVEGPGDEQYF
>TRBJ1-1|few|TRBV2|.
TGTGCCAGCAGGGCCAGGGTAACGTCGGGCACTGAAGCTTTCTTT
CASRARVTSGTEAFF
>TRBJ1-5|.|TRBV20-1|.
TGCAGTGCTAGTGGGAACCCCAGGGCCAATCAGCCCCAGCATTTT
CSASGNPRANQPQHF
>TRBJ1-4|.|TRBV10-3|TRBD1
TGTGCCATCAGCGCGCCGGGACAGGATGAAAAACTGTTTTTT
CAISAPGQDEKLFF
>TRBJ1-2|.|TRBV7-8|.
TGTGCCAGCAGCTTAGGGTCAGGGGATGGCTACACCTTC
CASSLGSGDGYTF